Sequencing of this T cell receptor beta chain was carried out in a study of low-dose radiotherapy and immunotherapy resistance in tumors (dated by TCRdb to the early 2020s). As for the study more broadly: Patients in Cohort 1 were given 0.5 Gy per fraction every 2 weeks, and the prescribed total PTV dose was 6.5 Gy. The translational analysis covered eight patients: three from the first dose cohort and the first five from the second dose cohort. Trial participants were not randomized into treatment groups. Starting on cycle 1 day 1, patients took 300 mg of aspirin by mouth once a day for four cycles. Patients in Cohort 2 were given 1 Gy per fraction every two weeks, for a total of 13 Gy across 26 weeks. Patients were given nivolumab as a 240 mg flat dose every two weeks and ipilimumab at 1 mg/kg every six weeks, with both drugs delivered intravenously. Cyclophosphamide 200 mg/m2 was given intravenously every two weeks, one day before each radiation and immunotherapy administration.

The intended sense of this specimen's time point label: after trial treatment. The treatment or condition label, as the study defines it: LDRT plus nivolumab, ipilimumab, low-dose cyclophosphamide and aspirin (RACIN trial). Donors were enrolled in RACIN, a single-arm phase I dose-escalation trial combining nivolumab, ipilimumab, aspirin, low-dose cyclophosphamide and low-dose radiotherapy. Eligible patients had advanced, TIL-negative solid tumors. CDR1 and CDR2 are read off the germline V gene (reference sequence) as SEHNR and FQNEAQ. Trimming takes 2 bases from V and 2 bases from J, and the germline ends sit 12 bases apart. Reading from cysteine to phenylalanine, the CDR3 counts 15 amino acids. The CDR3 DNA has 45 bases and is translated from base 1. The instrument was an Illumina HiSeq 2500. To make first-strand cDNA, Superscript III was used along with a set of TRAV- and TRBV-specific primers so that both the TCRalpha and TCRbeta chains were covered. An approximately 20-cycle PCR with Phusion amplified the TCRs, pairing a constant-region primer with the adapter that was attached to the V primers. Isolated mRNA was amplified with the MessageAmp II aRNA Amplification Kit, using an approximately 15-hour in vitro transcription at 37°C. mRNA for TCR sequencing was isolated with the Dynabeads mRNA DIRECT Purification Kit. A second approximately 25-cycle Phusion PCR added indexed Illumina adapters, and products were purified with AMPure XP beads. The authors' pipeline ran thus. Custom Perl scripts were used to pool TCR sequences that encoded the same protein, to remove out-of-frame sequences, and to calculate the abundance of each clonotype. TCR sequences supported by only a single read were excluded from analysis. Among the metrics used to describe the repertoires were Shannon entropy, Gini index, clonality, richness, and the frequency of TCRs shared between repertoires. The raw public data were reprocessed by TCRdb itself: fastp quality trimming at Q25, MiXCR clonotype calling, in-frame beta chains only. Records with the same CDR3 protein are collapsed into one entry carrying the most frequent genes and DNA. In this record, the V and J calls reflect TCRdb's handling and not the investigators' own analysis. Recorded for this sample are some 100,000 distinct CDR3 sequences; under 25% of them occurred a single time. Together, the top ten hold roughly 13% of the sample.

Many counts were recorded for this clonotype. There is no known antigen for this receptor. No qualities accompany the bases; no much larger clone lies one base away. This receptor was taken from a female donor with ovarian cancer. The chain joins TRBV7-9 to TRBJ2-5, with no reliable assignment of the D segment. Here the sequenced sample was PBMCs, taken after low-dose radiotherapy plus immunotherapy. Here the CDR3 is given as CASSLTPSRQETQYF. The nucleotides are TGTGCCAGCAGCTTAACCCCTTCCAGACAAGAGACCCAGTACTTC. Joined to the reference TRBV7-9 and TRBJ2-5 proteins, this CDR3 gives the full variable domain: DTGVSQNPRHKITKRGQNVTFRCDPISEHNRLYWYRQTLGQGPEFLTYFQNEAQLEKSRLLSDRFSAERPKGSFSTLEIQRTEQGDSAMYLCASSLTPSRQETQYFGPGTRLLVL.